The entry that follows covers one TCR beta chain sequence. This clone appeared a single time. There is no known antigen for this receptor. The sample holds no much larger clone one base away, and base qualities are not on file. These data belong to a study of blood T cell repertoires in COVID-19 (dated by TCRdb to between 2020 and 2021). Describing the broader study: The collaborator samples originated in the United States, Italy and Spain and spanned the acute and convalescent phases of COVID-19. The samples were drawn from two sources: the first 160 participants of the ongoing ImmuneRACE study, and 1,200 or so subjects contributed by 6 global collaborators. The material from the prospective study consisted of cDNA or gDNA derived from T cells, B-cell-depleted T cells, or PBMCs. Subjects who had been exposed to COVID-19, were actively infected with it, or had recovered from it provided the deeply sampled blood TCRbeta repertoires that made up the dataset. A de-identified subject ID, COVID-19 status, age in years and sex were almost always included in the sample metadata. The repertoires were released in a freely available public database intended as a resource for research on the immune response to SARS-CoV-2. Where available, HLA class I and class II types were taken from metadata supplied by the sample provider and were not determined by assay-based typing.

For CDR1 and CDR2, the germline V gene lists MRHNA and SNTAGT. Measured from the cysteine to the phenylalanine, the CDR3 is 15 residues long. CDR3 DNA is the only sequence kept; it has 45 bases, read in frame from the first base. After removal of 3 bases from V and 0 bases from J, the junction retains 3 bases not matched to a gene. The immunoSEQ Assay, a bias-controlled multiplex PCR, was used to amplify TCRbeta CDR3 regions from genomic DNA. The original pipeline was this. The number of nucleated cells in each sample was estimated from the amplification of reference gene primers within the assay. Sequence reads were collapsed and filtered to measure the absolute abundance of every unique TCRbeta CDR3 rearrangement. For each sample, productive Simpson clonality was calculated as the square root of Simpson's diversity index over productive rearrangements. The source is immuneACCESS, and TCRdb retained only in-frame sequences with V and J called. Part of the clones is not carried over; for the studies checked, unresolved V genes explain less than half of this, and the remainder is unexplained. D and trimming come from the DNA, and the V and J calls and clone size come from that table. Across this sample there are roughly 120,000 clones, with 75% to 90% seen only once. Of the sample, just over 5.5% is held by the ten largest clones.

What the authors observed across the whole study: The amount of clinical and demographic metadata varied by source and participant and was provided uncurated.

At one collaborating source in Seattle, patients were enrolled during active infection and were followed longitudinally through the course of disease. The collaborating institutions used their own protocols to collect whole blood in K2EDTA tubes. Collaborator samples were shipped for TCRbeta analysis as frozen whole blood, isolated PBMCs, or DNA extracted from either sample type. The sample consisted of peripheral blood. This sequence originates from a woman aged 55-75 years with COVID-19, enrolled during active disease. The rearrangement joined TRBV6-4 to TRBJ2-3; 7 middle bases align to TRBD2. The DNA reads TGTGCCAGCAGTGAGGAGCGGGGAAGCACAGATACGCAGTATTTT. Its product reads: CASSEERGSTDTQYF.